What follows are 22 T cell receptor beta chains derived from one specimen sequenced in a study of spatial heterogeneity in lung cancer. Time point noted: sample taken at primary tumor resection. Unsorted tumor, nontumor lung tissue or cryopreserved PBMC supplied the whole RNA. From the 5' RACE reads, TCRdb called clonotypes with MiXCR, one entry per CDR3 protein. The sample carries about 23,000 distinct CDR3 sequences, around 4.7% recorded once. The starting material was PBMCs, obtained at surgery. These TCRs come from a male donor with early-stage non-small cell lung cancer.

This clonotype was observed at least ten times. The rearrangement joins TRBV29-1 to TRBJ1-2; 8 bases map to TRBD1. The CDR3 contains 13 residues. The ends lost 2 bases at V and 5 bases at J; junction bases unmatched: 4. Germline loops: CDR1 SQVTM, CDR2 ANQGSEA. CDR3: CSVEPRTGYGYTF. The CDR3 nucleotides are TGCAGCGTTGAACCTCGGACAGGGTATGGCTACACCTTC.

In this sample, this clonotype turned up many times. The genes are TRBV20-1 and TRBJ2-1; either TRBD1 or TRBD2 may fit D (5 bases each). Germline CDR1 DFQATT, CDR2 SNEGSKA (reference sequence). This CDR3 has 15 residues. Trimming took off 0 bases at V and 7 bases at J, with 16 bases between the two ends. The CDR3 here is CSARDWRQWGNEQFF. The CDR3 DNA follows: TGCAGTGCTAGAGACTGGCGCCAATGGGGGAATGAGCAGTTCTTC.

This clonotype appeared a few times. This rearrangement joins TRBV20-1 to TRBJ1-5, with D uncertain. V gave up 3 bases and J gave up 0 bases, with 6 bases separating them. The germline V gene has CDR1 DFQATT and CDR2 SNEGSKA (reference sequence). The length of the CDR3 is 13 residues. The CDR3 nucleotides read TGCAGTGCTAGTCTCGATAGCAATCAGCCCCAGCATTTT. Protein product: CSASLDSNQPQHF.

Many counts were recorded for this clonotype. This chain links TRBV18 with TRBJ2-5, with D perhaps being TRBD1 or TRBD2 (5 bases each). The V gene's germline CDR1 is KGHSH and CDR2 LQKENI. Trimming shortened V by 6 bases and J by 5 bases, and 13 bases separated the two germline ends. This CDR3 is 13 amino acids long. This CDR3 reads CASSRGRDETQYF. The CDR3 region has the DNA TGTGCCAGCTCTCGGGGCAGGGATGAGACCCAGTACTTC.

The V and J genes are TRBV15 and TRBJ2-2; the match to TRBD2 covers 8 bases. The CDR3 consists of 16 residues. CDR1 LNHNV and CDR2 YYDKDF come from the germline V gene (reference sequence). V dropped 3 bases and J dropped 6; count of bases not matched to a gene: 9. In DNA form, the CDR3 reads TGTGCCACCAGCAGCTACGGGACTAGTCGATCCGGGGAGCTGTTTTTT. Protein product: CATSSYGTSRSGELFF.

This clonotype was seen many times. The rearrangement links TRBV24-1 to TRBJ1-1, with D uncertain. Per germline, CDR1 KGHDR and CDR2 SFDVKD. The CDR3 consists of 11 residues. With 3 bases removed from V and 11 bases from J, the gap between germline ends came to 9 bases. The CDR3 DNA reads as TGTGCCACCAGTGATGGTCCGACCGCTTTCTTT. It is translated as CATSDGPTAFF.

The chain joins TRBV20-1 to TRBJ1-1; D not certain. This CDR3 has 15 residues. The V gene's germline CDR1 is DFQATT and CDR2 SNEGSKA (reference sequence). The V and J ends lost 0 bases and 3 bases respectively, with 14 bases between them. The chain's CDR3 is CSARDFTLGDTEAFF. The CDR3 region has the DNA TGCAGTGCTAGAGATTTCACACTTGGGGACACTGAAGCTTTCTTT.

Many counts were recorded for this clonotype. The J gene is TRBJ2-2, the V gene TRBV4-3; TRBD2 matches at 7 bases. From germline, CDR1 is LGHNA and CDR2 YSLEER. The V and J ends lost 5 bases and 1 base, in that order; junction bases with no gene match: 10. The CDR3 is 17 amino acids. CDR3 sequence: CASSGPLAVLNTGELFF. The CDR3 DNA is TGCGCCAGCAGCGGGCCCCTAGCGGTGCTGAACACCGGGGAGCTGTTTTTT.

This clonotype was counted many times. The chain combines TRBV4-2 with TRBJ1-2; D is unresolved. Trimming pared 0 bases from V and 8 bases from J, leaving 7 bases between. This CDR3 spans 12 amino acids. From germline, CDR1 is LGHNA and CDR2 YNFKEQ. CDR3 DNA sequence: TGTGCCAGCAGCCAAGAATGGAGAGGCTACACCTTC. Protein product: CASSQEWRGYTF.

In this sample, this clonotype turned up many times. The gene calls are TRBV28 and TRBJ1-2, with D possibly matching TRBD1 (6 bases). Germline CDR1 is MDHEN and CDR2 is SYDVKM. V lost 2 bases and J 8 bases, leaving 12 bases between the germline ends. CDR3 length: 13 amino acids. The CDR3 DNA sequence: TGTGCCAGCAGTTTAACAGGGAGTTGGGGCTACACCTTC. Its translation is CASSLTGSWGYTF.

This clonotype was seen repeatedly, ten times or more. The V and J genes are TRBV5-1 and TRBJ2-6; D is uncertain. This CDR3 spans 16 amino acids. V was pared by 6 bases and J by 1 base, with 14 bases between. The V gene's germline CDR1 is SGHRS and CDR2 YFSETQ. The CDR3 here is CASKRTPGSGANVLTF. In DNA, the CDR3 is TGCGCCAGCAAGAGGACCCCAGGTTCTGGGGCCAACGTCCTGACTTTC.

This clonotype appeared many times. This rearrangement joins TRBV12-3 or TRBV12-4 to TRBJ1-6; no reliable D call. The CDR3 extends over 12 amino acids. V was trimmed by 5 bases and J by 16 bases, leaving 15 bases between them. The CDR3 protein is CASSQNRPPLHF. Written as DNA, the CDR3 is TGTGCCAGCAGTCAAAATCGGCCCCCACTCCACTTT.

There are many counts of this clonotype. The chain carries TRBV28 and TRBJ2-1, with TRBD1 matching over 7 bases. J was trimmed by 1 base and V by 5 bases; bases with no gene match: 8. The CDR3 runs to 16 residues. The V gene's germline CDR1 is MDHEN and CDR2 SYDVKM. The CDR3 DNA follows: TGTGCCAGCAGTCCGACAGGGAGTCAGTCCTACAATGAGCAGTTCTTC. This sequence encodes CASSPTGSQSYNEQFF.

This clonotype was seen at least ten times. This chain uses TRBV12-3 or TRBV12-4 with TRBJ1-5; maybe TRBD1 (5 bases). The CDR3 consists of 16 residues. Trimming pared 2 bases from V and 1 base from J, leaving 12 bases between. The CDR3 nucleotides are TGTGCCAGCAGTTTATGGGGGGGTTCAAGCAATCAGCCCCAGCATTTT. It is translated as CASSLWGGSSNQPQHF.

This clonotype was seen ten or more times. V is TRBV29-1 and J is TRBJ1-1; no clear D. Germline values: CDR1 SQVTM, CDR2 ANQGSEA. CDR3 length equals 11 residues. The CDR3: CTSRPETEAFF. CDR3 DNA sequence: TGCACCTCCCGGCCGGAGACTGAAGCTTTCTTT.

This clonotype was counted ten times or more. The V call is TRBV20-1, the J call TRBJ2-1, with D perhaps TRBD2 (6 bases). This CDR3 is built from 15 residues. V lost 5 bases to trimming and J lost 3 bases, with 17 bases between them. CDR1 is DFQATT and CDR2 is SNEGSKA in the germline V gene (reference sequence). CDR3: CSAREPGLHYNEQFF. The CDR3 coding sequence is TGCAGTGCTCGTGAACCGGGACTCCACTACAATGAGCAGTTCTTC.

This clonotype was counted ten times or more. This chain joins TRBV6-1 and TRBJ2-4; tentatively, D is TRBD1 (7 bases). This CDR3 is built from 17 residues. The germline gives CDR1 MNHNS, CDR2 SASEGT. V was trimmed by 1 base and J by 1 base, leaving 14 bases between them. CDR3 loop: CASSEGKTGRAKNIQYF. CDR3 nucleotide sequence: TGTGCCAGCAGTGAAGGGAAGACAGGGAGGGCCAAAAACATTCAGTACTTC.

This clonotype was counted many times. The CDR3 DNA follows: TGTGCCACCAGTGACAGGGGGCGAGGGACCGGGGAGCTGTTTTTT. Its translation: CATSDRGRGTGELFF. The chain uses TRBV24-1 and TRBJ2-2; 8 bases fit TRBD1. The germline V gene encodes CDR1 KGHDR and CDR2 SFDVKD. The J segment lost 5 bases and the V segment lost 4 bases, leaving 5 bases of the junction unmatched. The CDR3 totals 15 residues.

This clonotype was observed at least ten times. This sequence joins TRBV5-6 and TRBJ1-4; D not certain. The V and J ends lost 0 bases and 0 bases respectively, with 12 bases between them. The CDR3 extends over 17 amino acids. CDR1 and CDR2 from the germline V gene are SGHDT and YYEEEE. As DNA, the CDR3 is TGTGCCAGCAGCTTGGGGGCAGGAGTTGCAACTAATGAAAAACTGTTTTTT. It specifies CASSLGAGVATNEKLFF.

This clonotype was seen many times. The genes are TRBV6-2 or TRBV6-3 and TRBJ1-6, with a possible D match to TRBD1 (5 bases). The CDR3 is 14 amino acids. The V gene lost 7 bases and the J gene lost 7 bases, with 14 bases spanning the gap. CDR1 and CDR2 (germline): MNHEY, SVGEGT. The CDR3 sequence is CASKLRDYNSPLHF. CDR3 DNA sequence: TGTGCCAGCAAACTCAGGGACTACAATTCACCCCTCCACTTT.

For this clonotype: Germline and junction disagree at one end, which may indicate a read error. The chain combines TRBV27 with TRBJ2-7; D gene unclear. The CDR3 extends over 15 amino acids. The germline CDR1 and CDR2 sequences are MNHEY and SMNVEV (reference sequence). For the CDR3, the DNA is TGTGCCAGCAATTTATTGTTGGGCAGCCACTACGAGCAGTACTTC. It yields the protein CASNLLLGSHYEQYF.

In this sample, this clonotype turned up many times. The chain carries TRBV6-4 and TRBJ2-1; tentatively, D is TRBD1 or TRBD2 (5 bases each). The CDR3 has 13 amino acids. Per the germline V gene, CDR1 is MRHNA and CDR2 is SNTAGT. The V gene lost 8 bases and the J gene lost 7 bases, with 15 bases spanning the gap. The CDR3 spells CASAVEGRNEQFF. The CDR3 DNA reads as TGTGCCAGCGCTGTCGAGGGGAGAAATGAGCAGTTCTTC.